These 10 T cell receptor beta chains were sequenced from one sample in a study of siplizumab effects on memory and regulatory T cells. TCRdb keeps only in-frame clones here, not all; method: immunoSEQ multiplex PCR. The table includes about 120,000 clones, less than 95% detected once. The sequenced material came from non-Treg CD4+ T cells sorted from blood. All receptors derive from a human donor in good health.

The CDR3 sequence is CASSESRGLIDTQYF. CDR3 DNA: TGTGCCAGCAGTGAAAGTCGAGGTTTGATAGATACGCAGTATTTT. The rearrangement uses TRBV6-1 and TRBJ2-3, with D uncertain. The CDR3 is made up of 15 amino acids. The V end was cut by 2 bases, the J end by 5 bases, with 14 bases between. Germline values: CDR1 MNHNS, CDR2 SASEGT.

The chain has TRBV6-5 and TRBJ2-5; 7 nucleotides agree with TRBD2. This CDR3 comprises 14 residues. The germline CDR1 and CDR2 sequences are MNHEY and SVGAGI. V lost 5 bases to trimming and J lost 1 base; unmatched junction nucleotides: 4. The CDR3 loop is CASSRSGVQETQYF. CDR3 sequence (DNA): TGTGCCAGCAGTCGCAGCGGGGTCCAAGAGACCCAGTACTTC.

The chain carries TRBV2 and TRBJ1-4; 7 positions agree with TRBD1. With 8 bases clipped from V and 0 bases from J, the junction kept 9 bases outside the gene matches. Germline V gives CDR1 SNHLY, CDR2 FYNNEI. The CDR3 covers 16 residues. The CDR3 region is CASQKGQGATNEKLFF. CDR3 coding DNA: TGTGCCAGCCAGAAAGGGCAGGGGGCAACTAATGAAAAACTGTTTTTT. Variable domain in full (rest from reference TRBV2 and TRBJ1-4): EPEVTQTPSHQVTQMGQEVILRCVPISNHLYFYWYRQILGQKVEFLVSFYNNEISEKSEIFDDQFSVERPDGSNFTLKIRSTKLEDSAMYFCASQKGQGATNEKLFFGSGTQLSVL.

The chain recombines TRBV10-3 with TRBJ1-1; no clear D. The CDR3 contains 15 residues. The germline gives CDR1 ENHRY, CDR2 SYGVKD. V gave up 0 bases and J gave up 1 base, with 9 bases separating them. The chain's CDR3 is CAISESVGRNTEAFF. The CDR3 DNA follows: TGTGCCATCAGTGAGTCGGTAGGGAGGAACACTGAAGCTTTCTTT.

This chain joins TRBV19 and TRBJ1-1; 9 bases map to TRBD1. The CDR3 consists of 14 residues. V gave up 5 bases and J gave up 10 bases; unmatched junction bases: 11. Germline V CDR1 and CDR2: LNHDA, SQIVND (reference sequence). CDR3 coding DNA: TGTGCCAGTAGTTTCTCGAGGGGACAGGGATCAGCTTTCTTT. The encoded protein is CASSFSRGQGSAFF.

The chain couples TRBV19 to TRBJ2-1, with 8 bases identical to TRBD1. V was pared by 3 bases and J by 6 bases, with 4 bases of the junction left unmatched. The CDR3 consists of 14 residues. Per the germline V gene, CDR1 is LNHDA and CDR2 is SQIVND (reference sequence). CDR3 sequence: CASSIRTGSNEQFF. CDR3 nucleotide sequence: TGTGCCAGTAGTATTAGGACAGGGTCCAATGAGCAGTTCTTC.

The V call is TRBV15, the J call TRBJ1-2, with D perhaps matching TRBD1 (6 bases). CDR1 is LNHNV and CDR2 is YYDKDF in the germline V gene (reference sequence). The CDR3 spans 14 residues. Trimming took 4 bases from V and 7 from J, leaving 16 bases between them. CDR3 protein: CATSISGTTFGYTF. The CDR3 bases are TGTGCCACCAGCATTTCCGGGACAACCTTTGGCTACACCTTC.

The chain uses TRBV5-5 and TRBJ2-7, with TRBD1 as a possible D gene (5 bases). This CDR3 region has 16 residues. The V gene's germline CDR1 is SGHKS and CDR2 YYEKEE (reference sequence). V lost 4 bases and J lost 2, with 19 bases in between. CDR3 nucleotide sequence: TGTGCCAGCAGCCCACCCCCTTGGCAGGGTACCTACGAGCAGTACTTC. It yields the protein CASSPPPWQGTYEQYF. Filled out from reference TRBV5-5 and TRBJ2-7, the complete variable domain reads DAGVTQSPTHLIKTRGQQVTLRCSPISGHKSVSWYQQVLGQGPQFIFQYYEKEERGRGNFPDRFSARQFPNYSSELNVNALLLGDSALYLCASSPPPWQGTYEQYFGPGTRLTVT.

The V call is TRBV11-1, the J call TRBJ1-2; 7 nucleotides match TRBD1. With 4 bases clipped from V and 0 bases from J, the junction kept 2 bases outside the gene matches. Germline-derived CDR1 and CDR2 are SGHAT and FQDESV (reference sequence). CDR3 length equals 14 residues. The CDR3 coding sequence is TGTGCCAGCAGCTCCGGGACAGCTAACTATGGCTACACCTTC. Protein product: CASSSGTANYGYTF.

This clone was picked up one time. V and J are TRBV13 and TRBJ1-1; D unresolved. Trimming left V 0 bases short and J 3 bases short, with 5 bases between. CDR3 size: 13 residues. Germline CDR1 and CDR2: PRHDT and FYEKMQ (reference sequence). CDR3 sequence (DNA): TGTGCCAGCAGCTTAGGGAGGGACACTGAAGCTTTCTTT. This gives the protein CASSLGRDTEAFF.